Reported below is one TCR beta chain. In the original workflow: Estimation of nucleated cell counts relied on the amplification of reference gene primers. Profiled with immunoSEQ multiplex PCR; TCRdb holds only in-frame clones, not every one. The V and J calls and clone size were taken over from that table, and D and trimming were inferred from the DNA. This sample has around 620,000 clones, with 90% found just once. The data derive from a study of blood T cell repertoires in COVID-19. Study background: The origin of the acute and convalescent COVID-19 samples was the United States, Italy and Spain. Sources were T cells, B-cell-depleted T cells, or PBMCs; the material itself was cDNA or gDNA.

V lost 1 base, J lost 10 bases, and 8 bases lay in between. The CDR3 covers 12 residues. Per germline, CDR1 SGHTA and CDR2 FQGTGA. This receptor was identified in a woman in her late teens or twenties with acute or convalescent COVID-19. The chain links TRBV7-3 to TRBJ2-1, with unresolved D. Sequencing was carried out using peripheral blood. CDR3 DNA sequence: TGTGCCAGCAGCTTAAGGGCCGGAGAGCAGTTCTTC. It encodes CASSLRAGEQFF. Full variable domain (rest looked up from reference TRBV7-3 and TRBJ2-1): GAGVSQTPSNKVTEKGKYVELRCDPISGHTALYWYRQSLGQGPEFLIYFQGTGAADDSGLPNDRFFAVRPEGSVSTLKIQRTERGDSAVYLCASSLRAGEQFFGPGTRLTVL.